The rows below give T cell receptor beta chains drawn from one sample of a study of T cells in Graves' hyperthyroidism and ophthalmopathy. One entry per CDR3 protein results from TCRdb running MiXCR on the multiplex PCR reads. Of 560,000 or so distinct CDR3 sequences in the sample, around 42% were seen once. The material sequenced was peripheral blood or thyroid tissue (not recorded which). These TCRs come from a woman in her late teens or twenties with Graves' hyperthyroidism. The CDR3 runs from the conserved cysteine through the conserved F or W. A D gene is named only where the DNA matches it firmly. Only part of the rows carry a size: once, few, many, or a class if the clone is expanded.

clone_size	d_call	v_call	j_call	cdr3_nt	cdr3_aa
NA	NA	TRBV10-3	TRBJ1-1	TGTGCCATCAGTGAGGGGGGCCCTGAAGCTTTCTTT	CAISEGGPEAFF
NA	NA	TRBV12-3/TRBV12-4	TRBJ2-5	TGTGCCAGCAGTTACTCGTGGGGGACCCAGTACTTC	CASSYSWGTQYF
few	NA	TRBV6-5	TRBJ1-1	TGTGCCAGCAGTTACGAGGGCTGGGACACTGAAGCTTTCTTT	CASSYEGWDTEAFF
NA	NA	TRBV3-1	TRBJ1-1	TGTGCCAGCAGCGCGGGATCCCAAGCCACTGAAGCTTTCTTT	CASSAGSQATEAFF
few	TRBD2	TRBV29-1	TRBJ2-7	TGCAGCGTTGAGGGACTAGCGGGACAGTACGAGCAGTACTTC	CSVEGLAGQYEQYF
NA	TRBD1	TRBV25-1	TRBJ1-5	TGTGCCAGCAGTGGCGGGACAGGGTTGAGCGGCCAGCCCCAGCATTTT	CASSGGTGLSGQPQHF
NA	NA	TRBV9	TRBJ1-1	TGTGCCAGCAGCCAACGGGGTGGTGGGACTGAAGCTTTCTTT	CASSQRGGGTEAFF
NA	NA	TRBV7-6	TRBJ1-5	TGTGCCAGCAGTGGACGGGGGTATAGCAATCAGCCCCAGCATTTT	CASSGRGYSNQPQHF
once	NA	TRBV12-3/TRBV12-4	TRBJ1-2	TGTGCCAGCAGCCCCGGACCTACAGGCTACACCTTC	CASSPGPTGYTF
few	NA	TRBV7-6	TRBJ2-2	TGTGCCAGCAGCTTTTTTCCGAACGCCTTTGGGGAGCTGTTTTTT	CASSFFPNAFGELFF
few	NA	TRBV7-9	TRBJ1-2	TGTGCCAGCAGTCCCGGGACGAGTGATGGCTACACCTTC	CASSPGTSDGYTF
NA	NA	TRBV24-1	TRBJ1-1	TGTGCCACCAGTGATAGAGGCTCCCCGGGCACTGAAGCTTTCTTT	CATSDRGSPGTEAFF
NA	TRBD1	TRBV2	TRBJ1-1	TGTGCCAGCATAGGCGGTCGCTTAACAGGGGACACTGAAGCTTTCTTT	CASIGGRLTGDTEAFF
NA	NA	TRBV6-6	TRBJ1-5	TGTGCCAGCAGTGAAGCGCGGGGGAGCAATCAGCCCCAGCATTTT	CASSEARGSNQPQHF
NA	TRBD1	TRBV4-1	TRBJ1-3	TGCGCCAGCAGCCCACAGGACAGGGCTCTCTCTGGAAACACCATATATTTT	CASSPQDRALSGNTIYF
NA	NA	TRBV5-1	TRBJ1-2	TGCGCCAGCAGCTTGGGGGATGGGAGCTATGGCTACACCTTC	CASSLGDGSYGYTF
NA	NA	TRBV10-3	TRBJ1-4	TGTGCCATCAGGGCTAATGAAAAACTGTTTTTT	CAIRANEKLFF
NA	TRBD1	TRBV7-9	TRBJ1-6	TGTGCCAGCAGCCTAAGGGAGGCAGGGGGCGTGAGGTCACCCCTCCACTTT	CASSLREAGGVRSPLHF
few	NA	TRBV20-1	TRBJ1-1	TGCAGTGCGCGAATCGGGGGCACAATGAACACTGAAGCTTTCTTT	CSARIGGTMNTEAFF
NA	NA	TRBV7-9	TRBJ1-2	TGTGCCAGCAGCTCCGGGGGAATAGGATATGGCTACACCTTC	CASSSGGIGYGYTF
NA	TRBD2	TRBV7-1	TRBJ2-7	TGTGCCAGCAGCTCAACGGCGGGACTAGCGGATGAGCAGTACTTC	CASSSTAGLADEQYF
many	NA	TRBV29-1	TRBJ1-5	TGCAGCGTTGTTGTCGTGGATAGCAATCAGCCCCAGCATTTT	CSVVVVDSNQPQHF
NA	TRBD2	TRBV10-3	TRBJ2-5	TGTGCCAGCAGTAACGGGCTAGCGGAAGAGACCCAGTACTTC	CASSNGLAEETQYF
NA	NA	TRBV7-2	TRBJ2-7	TGTGCCATCAGCCCGGAGTCCGATCCCTACGAGCAGTACTTC	CAISPESDPYEQYF
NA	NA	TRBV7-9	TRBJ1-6	TGTGCCAGCAGCTTAACGAGCAATAATTCACCCCTCCACTTT	CASSLTSNNSPLHF
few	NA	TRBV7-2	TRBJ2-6	TGTGCCAGCAGCTTAGGAGGGACTCTCTCTGGGGCCAACGTCCTGACTTTC	CASSLGGTLSGANVLTF
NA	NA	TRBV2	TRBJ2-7	TGTGCCAGCAGTAAGACAGTCGAGGGGCCATTTGGGCAGTACTTC	CASSKTVEGPFGQYF
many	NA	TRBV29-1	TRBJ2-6	TGCAGCGTTTCTCCGTCCGGGGCCAACGTCCTGACTTTC	CSVSPSGANVLTF
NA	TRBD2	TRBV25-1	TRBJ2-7	TGTGCCAGCAGCCCGGGACTAGCGGTCTACAATGAGCAGTACTTC	CASSPGLAVYNEQYF
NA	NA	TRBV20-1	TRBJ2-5	TGCAGTGCTGGGAGGACAGTTCGAGAGACCCAGTACTTC	CSAGRTVRETQYF
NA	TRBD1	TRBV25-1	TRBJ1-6	TGTGCCAGCAGTGAATTAGGGACAGGGAGGACCAATTCACCCCTCCACTTT	CASSELGTGRTNSPLHF
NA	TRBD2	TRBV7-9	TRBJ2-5	TGTGCCAGCAGCTTGAGGGGCCTAGCGGTTAAGGGAGAGACCCAGTACTTC	CASSLRGLAVKGETQYF
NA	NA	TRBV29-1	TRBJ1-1	TGCAGCGTTGGACTAGCGGAATTGGACACTGAAGCTTTCTTT	CSVGLAELDTEAFF
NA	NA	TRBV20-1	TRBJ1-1	TGCAGTGCCCCGATACCGGGGTTGAACACTGAAGCTTTCTTT	CSAPIPGLNTEAFF
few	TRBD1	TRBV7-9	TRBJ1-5	TGTGCCAGCAGCTCAACAGGGGGCTGGCAGCCCCAGCATTTT	CASSSTGGWQPQHF
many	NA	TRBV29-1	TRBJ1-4	TGCAGCGCTGTCGTTGCAACTAATGAAAAACTGTTTTTT	CSAVVATNEKLFF
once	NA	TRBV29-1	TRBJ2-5	TGCAGCGTTGGCCGGGACGCAGAGACCCAGTACTTC	CSVGRDAETQYF
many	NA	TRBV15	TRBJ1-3	TGTGCCACCAGCACAATCATCGATGCGGGAAACACCATATATTTT	CATSTIIDAGNTIYF
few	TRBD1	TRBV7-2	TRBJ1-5	TGTGCCAGCAGCCTGGGACAGACCTATAGCAATCAGCCCCAGCATTTT	CASSLGQTYSNQPQHF
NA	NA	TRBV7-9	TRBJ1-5	TGTGCCAGCAGCCCCGGGGACGAGCCAAATCAGCCCCAGCATTTT	CASSPGDEPNQPQHF
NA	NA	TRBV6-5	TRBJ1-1	TGCGCCAGCAGTGACAAGGACATTCCGCGCTCTGAAGCTTTCTTT	CASSDKDIPRSEAFF
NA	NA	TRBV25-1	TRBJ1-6	TGTGCCAGCAGCGGGGCAGATTCCTATAATTCACCCCTCCACTTT	CASSGADSYNSPLHF
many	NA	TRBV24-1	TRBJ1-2	TGTGCCACCAGTGATACAGGATCCTATGGCTACACCTTC	CATSDTGSYGYTF
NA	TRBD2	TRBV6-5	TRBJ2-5	TGTGCCAGCAGTTACGCCGGGACTAGCGGGAGCAGGGAGACCCAGTACTTC	CASSYAGTSGSRETQYF
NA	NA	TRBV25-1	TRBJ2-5	TGTGCCAGCAGTGATAATCGTCATGGGAAGAAGGAGACCCAGTACTTC	CASSDNRHGKKETQYF
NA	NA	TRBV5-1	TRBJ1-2	TGCGCCAGCAGCCCCCCCGGGACGCGAAATGGCTACACCTTC	CASSPPGTRNGYTF
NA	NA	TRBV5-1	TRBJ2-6	TGCGCCAGCAGCAGCAGGGTGCCTGGGGCCAACGTCCTGACTTTC	CASSSRVPGANVLTF
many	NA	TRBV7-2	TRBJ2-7	TGTGCCAGCAGCTTGGTCGTGGCCTACGAGCAGTACTTC	CASSLVVAYEQYF
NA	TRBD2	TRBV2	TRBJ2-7	TGTGCTACTAGCAGCCAAGGGCGGGAGGGCCGGTACGAGCAGTACTTC	CATSSQGREGRYEQYF
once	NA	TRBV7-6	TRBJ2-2	TGTGCCAGCAGCCCCACCGGGACACCCGCGAACACCGGGGAGCTGTTTTTT	CASSPTGTPANTGELFF
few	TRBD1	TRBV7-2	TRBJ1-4	TGTGCCAGCAGCCCCAGGGACAGAAATAATGAAAAACTGTTTTTT	CASSPRDRNNEKLFF
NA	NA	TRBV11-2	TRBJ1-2	TGTGCTAGAGCAGCGAGTAACTATGGCTACACCTTC	CARAASNYGYTF
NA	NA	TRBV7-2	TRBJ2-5	TGTGCCAGCAGCCGGATTCGGGGACTTGGGGAGACCCAGTACTTC	CASSRIRGLGETQYF